This paragraph covers one TCR beta chain sequence. The antigen remains undetermined. This CDR3 has 15 residues. V was trimmed by 3 bases and J by 7 bases, leaving 16 bases between them. Germline lookup yields CDR1 MDHEN and CDR2 SYDVKM. 60 Vbeta and 13 Jbeta primers were used in PCR. The assay was immunoSEQ multiplex PCR, and TCRdb's table has in-frame clones only and misses some. The profile shows 150,000 to 200,000 clones, 82% of them singletons. This record comes from a study of cytomegalovirus exposure and HLA in healthy donors. Study conclusions and caveats: At a 0.05 false discovery rate, a later analysis found approximately 17,000 TCR beta sequences to be associated with HLA alleles. Apart from CMV serostatus, no immune exposure information was available.

The receptor was isolated from a man aged 35 to 55 in good health and CMV-seronegative. The sequenced sample was PBMCs. This chain joins TRBV28 and TRBJ1-5; TRBD1 might be the D (6 bases). CDR3 bases: TGTGCCAGCAGTTTCCTGGACAGTAGAGGCCAGCCCCAGCATTTT. The encoded protein is CASSFLDSRGQPQHF.